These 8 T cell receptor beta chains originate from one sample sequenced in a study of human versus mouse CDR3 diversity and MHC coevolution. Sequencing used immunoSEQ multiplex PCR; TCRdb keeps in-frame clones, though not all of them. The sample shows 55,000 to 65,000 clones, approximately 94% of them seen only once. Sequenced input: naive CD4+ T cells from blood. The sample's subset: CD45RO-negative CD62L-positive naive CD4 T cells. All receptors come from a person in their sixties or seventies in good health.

The CDR3: CASSQRGTDTQYF. CDR3 sequence (DNA): TGTGCCAGCAGCCAAAGAGGGACAGATACGCAGTATTTT. The rearrangement links TRBV4-2 to TRBJ2-3; D perhaps matches TRBD2 (5 bases). V lost 2 bases and J 3 bases, leaving 6 bases between the germline ends. Germline V gives CDR1 LGHNA, CDR2 YNFKEQ. This CDR3 spans 13 amino acids.

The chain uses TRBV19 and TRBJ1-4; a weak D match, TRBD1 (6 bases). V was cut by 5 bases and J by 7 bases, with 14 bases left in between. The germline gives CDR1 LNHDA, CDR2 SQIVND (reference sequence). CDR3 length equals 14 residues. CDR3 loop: CASSFRGEGEKLFF. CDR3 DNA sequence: TGTGCCAGTAGTTTCAGGGGCGAAGGTGAAAAACTGTTTTTT.

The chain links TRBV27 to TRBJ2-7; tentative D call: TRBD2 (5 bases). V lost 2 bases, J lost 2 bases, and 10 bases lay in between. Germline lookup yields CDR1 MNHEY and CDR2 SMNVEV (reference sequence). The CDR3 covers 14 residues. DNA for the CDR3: TGTGCCAGCAGTTTACGGGGTGAGACCTACGAGCAGTACTTC. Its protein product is CASSLRGETYEQYF.

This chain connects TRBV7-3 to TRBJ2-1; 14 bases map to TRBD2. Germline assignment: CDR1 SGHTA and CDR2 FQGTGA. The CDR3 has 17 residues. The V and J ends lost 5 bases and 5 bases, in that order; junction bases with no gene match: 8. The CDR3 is CASSPTSGRAGDNEQFF. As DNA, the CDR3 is TGTGCCAGCAGCCCGACTAGCGGGAGGGCCGGGGACAATGAGCAGTTCTTC.

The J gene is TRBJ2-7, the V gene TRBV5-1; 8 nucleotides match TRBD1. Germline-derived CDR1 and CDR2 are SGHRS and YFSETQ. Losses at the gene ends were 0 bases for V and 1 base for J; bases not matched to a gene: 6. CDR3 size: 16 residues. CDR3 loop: CASSLGGTGESYEQYF. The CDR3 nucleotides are TGCGCCAGCAGCTTGGGGGGGACAGGCGAGTCCTACGAGCAGTACTTC. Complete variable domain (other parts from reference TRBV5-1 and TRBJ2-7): KAGVTQTPRYLIKTRGQQVTLSCSPISGHRSVSWYQQTPGQGLQFLFEYFSETQRNKGNFPGRFSGRQFSNSRSEMNVSTLELGDSALYLCASSLGGTGESYEQYFGPGTRLTVT.

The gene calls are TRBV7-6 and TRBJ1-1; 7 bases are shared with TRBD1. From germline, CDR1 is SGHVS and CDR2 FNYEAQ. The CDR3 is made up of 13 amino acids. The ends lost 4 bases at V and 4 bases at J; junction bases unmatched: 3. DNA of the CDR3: TGTGCCAGCAGCTCAGGGGGTGTCACTGAAGCTTTCTTT. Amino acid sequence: CASSSGGVTEAFF.

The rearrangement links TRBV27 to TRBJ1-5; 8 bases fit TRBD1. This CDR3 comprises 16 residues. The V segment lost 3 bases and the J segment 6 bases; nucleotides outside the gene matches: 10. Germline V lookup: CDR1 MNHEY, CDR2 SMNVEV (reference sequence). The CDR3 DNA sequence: TGTGCCAGCAGTTTGGGAGGGACAGGTCAACGTCAGCCCCAGCATTTT. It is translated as CASSLGGTGQRQPQHF.

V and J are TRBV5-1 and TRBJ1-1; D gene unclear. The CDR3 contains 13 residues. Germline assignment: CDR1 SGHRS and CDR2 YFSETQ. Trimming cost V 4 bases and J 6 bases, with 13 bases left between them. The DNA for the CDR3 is TGCGCCAGCAGCAGTCAGCGGGATTCTGAAGCTTTCTTT. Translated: CASSSQRDSEAFF.